The entry below gives a single T cell receptor beta chain sequence along with its context. Only in-frame clones appear in the TCRdb table, and some are missing; sequencing was by immunoSEQ multiplex PCR. The sample contains 110,000 or so clones, 82% of which appear only once. CDR3 length equals 14 residues. Trimming stripped 4 bases from V and 2 bases from J, with 12 bases between. Germline V lookup: CDR1 SGHTS, CDR2 YDEGEE. The source of the sample is a study of blood T cell repertoires in COVID-19. Study context: The study drew acute and convalescent COVID-19 samples from the United States, Italy and Spain. PBMCs, B-cell-depleted T cells, or T cells provided the cDNA or gDNA that made up the material.

The V and J genes are TRBV5-8 and TRBJ1-1; a possible D gene is TRBD1 (5 bases). Source material: peripheral blood. This receptor was taken from a human donor in a cohort sampled during active COVID-19. The CDR3 DNA reads TGTGCCAGCAGCATCCGGACACGAAACACTGAAGCTTTCTTT. This gives the protein CASSIRTRNTEAFF.